By proportion, the clone carrying this T cell receptor beta chain is medium-sized. The antigen is undetermined. Using immunoSEQ multiplex PCR, the repertoire was profiled, and TCRdb retains in-frame clones only, with some absent. Among 150,000 to 200,000 clones listed, 80% to 90% were seen once. This specimen belongs to a study of T cell responses to AZD1222 COVID-19 vaccine. Study context: Both about-4-week and about-12-week second-dose recipients were combined.

The study, taken as a whole, reports: A mostly white British donor set with more females was recruited, and clonal diversity was possibly underestimated. CD4 TCRs associated with vaccination spanned spike, dominating at 160-218 and 743-854. Increased Spike-specific TCR breadth and depth were observed after two AZD1222 doses.

The germline gives CDR1 SNHLY, CDR2 FYNNEI. Trimming removed 8 bases at V and 1 base at J, with 14 bases between. The CDR3 is 14 amino acids. The chain carries TRBV2 and TRBJ1-1; D might be TRBD1 (5 bases). The TCR was taken from an adult in good health. Sequenced material: peripheral blood, taken on day 0 of AZD1222 vaccination. CDR3: CASWGTGQNTEAFF. For the CDR3, the DNA is TGTGCCAGCTGGGGTACAGGTCAGAACACTGAAGCTTTCTTT.